Sequencing of this TCR beta chain was carried out in a study of CXCR3-negative and CXCR3-positive naive CD8 T cells. Study summary: Per-library TRB read counts averaged about 1.5 +/- 0.3 million, adding up to 120 million to 150 million in total.

Germline V gene sequence: CDR1 MGHRA, CDR2 YSYEKL. The CDR3 has 14 amino acids. Each TRB cDNA library was prepared by 5' RACE (with UMI labels). After re-calling the 5' RACE reads, TCRdb lists one entry per CDR3 protein, DNA absent. Its table records 150,000 or so distinct CDR3 sequences. A word on this clonotype: No antigen is known for it.

Study-level findings and limits: Diversity was high in both naive subsets and much lower in memory cells. Fresh PBMCs were used in most assays, and CXCR3 expression partially decreased after cryopreservation. The study found more hydrophobic TRB CDR3s in CXCR3-positive naive cells than in CXCR3-negative naive cells. Naive subsets displayed similar surface CD5, and TCR strength was inferred from TRB CDR3 properties.

This TCR derives from a human donor in good health. Some clones in this sample may be carry-over from other donors' samples. This chain links TRBV4-1 with TRBJ2-5; the D call of TRBD1 rests on TCRdb alone, since no DNA is present to check it. The sample was naive CXCR3+ CD8+ T cells from blood. The subset here: CD45RO-CCR7+CD27+CD95- naive CD8+ T cells expressing CXCR3 (TNR3+). The CDR3: CASSQNRGKETQYF.